This T cell receptor (beta chain) was captured in a study of OX40 agonist ivuxolimab in advanced cancers. Background on the study: Two cutaneous melanoma patients and one hepatocellular carcinoma patient, three in all, had partial responses. Study-level results: Antigen specificity remained undetermined for the expanded peripheral T cells. Clonal expansion by week 6 occurred in CD4+ and CD8+ blood T cells (at 0.1 to 3.0 mg/kg). Among T cells, CD8+ cells averaged more expanded clones than CD4+ cells.

The data were produced by immunoSEQ multiplex PCR, yet TCRdb's version contains in-frame clones alone and is incomplete. The sample comprises 40,000 to 55,000 clones, about nine tenths of which are singletons, and approximately 3.2% rests with the top ten. The CDR3 loop spans 15 amino acids. Trimming cost V 3 bases and J 5 bases, with 11 bases left between them. Germline CDR1 reads KGHSH; CDR2 reads LQKENI. About this clone: Antigen: not known.

The chain recombines TRBV18 with TRBJ1-6, with D perhaps matching TRBD1 (6 bases). Sample: CD4+ or CD8+ T cells sorted from blood, taken in a trial of the OX40 agonist ivuxolimab. The sequence was collected from an adult with an advanced solid tumor such as melanoma, head and neck, liver or kidney cancer. CDR3 nucleotide sequence: TGTGCCAGCTCACCTTCGTACAGGGATAATTCACCCCTCCACTTT. Its protein is CASSPSYRDNSPLHF.